A selection of T cell receptor beta chains follows, all from one sample in a study of neurological immune-mediated disorders. TCRdb analysed the 5' RACE reads with MiXCR anew, one entry per CDR3 protein. Among 20,000 or so distinct CDR3 sequences listed, 7.5% were seen once. The specimen sequenced was CD8+ T cells from blood. Receptors were obtained from a woman aged 30 to 39 with HTLV-1-associated myelopathy (HAM/TSP). The CDR3 runs from the conserved cysteine through the conserved F or W. Each record gives: V gene, J gene, clone size, D gene, CDR3 protein, CDR3 DNA. The D gene is left open where the match is weak. Some rows have no size entry. The others give once, few or many, or a class for an expanded clone.

TRBV9	TRBJ2-3	many	-	CASSVEGETGTRGDTQYF	TGTGCCAGCAGCGTAGAGGGGGAAACCGGGACCCGGGGAGATACGCAGTATTTT
TRBV30	TRBJ1-6	-	-	CAWSLYRESSPLHF	TGTGCCTGGAGTTTGTACAGGGAAAGCTCACCCCTCCACTTT
TRBV14	TRBJ2-1	many	-	CASSQVYNEQFF	TGTGCCAGCAGCCAAGTGTACAATGAGCAGTTCTTC
TRBV15	TRBJ2-1	many	-	CATSVAGNSYNEQFF	TGTGCCACCAGCGTGGCGGGGAACTCCTACAATGAGCAGTTCTTC
TRBV3-1	TRBJ2-6	-	-	CASSQGVGGGTNVLTF	TGTGCCAGCAGCCAAGGTGTGGGAGGTGGGACCAACGTCCTGACTTTC
TRBV5-1	TRBJ1-1	many	-	CASSPSGWTEAFF	TGCGCCAGCAGCCCGAGTGGGTGGACTGAAGCTTTCTTT
TRBV6-1	TRBJ1-1	medium-sized	-	CASTERESAEAFF	TGTGCCAGCACCGAAAGGGAGTCCGCTGAAGCTTTCTTT
TRBV6-1	TRBJ2-1	many	-	CATRTVSYNEQFF	TGTGCCACGAGGACAGTCTCCTACAATGAGCAGTTCTTC
TRBV27	TRBJ2-1	-	TRBD1	CASNRTGRLVEQFF	TGTGCCAGCAATCGGACAGGGAGATTGGTTGAGCAGTTCTTC
TRBV6-2/TRBV6-3	TRBJ1-2	few	-	CASSPPPYRREAGYTF	TGTGCCAGCAGTCCTCCCCCTTACAGGAGGGAGGCTGGCTACACCTTC
TRBV20-1	TRBJ2-7	medium-sized	TRBD2	CSARLAGNYEQYF	TGCAGTGCTAGACTAGCGGGGAACTACGAGCAGTACTTC
TRBV12-3/TRBV12-4	TRBJ1-5	many	-	CASSPETDQPQHF	TGTGCCAGCAGCCCCGAGACTGATCAGCCCCAGCATTTT
TRBV12-3/TRBV12-4	TRBJ2-1	many	TRBD2	CASSSTSGVHNEQFF	TGTGCCAGCAGTTCGACTAGCGGGGTACACAATGAGCAGTTCTTC
TRBV3-1	TRBJ1-6	many	-	CASSQEDRKYNSPLHF	TGTGCCAGCAGCCAAGAAGACAGGAAATATAATTCACCCCTCCACTTT
TRBV30	TRBJ1-1	many	TRBD1	CAWSVSRGLYLFF	TGTGCCTGGAGTGTAAGCAGGGGGCTATACCTATTCTTT
TRBV30	TRBJ2-7	many	-	CAWSARYSSYEQYF	TGTGCCTGGTCGGCCAGATACAGTTCCTACGAGCAGTACTTC
TRBV5-1	TRBJ1-2	many	-	CASSLDPSGINYGYTF	TGCGCCAGCAGCTTGGACCCCTCAGGGATCAACTATGGCTACACCTTC
TRBV3-1	TRBJ2-2	many	-	CASSQITSSAGELFF	TGTGCCAGCAGCCAGATTACATCCTCTGCCGGGGAGCTGTTTTTT
TRBV29-1	TRBJ1-1	many	-	CSVDQQGTEAFF	TGCAGCGTTGATCAGCAGGGGACTGAAGCTTTCTTT
TRBV7-8	TRBJ2-3	many	TRBD1	CASSLEAGGETDTQYF	TGTGCCAGCAGCTTAGAGGCAGGGGGCGAGACAGATACGCAGTATTTT
TRBV20-1	TRBJ2-3	many	TRBD2	CSARTGRGGADTQYF	TGCAGTGCTAGGACCGGGAGGGGGGGGGCCGATACGCAGTATTTT
TRBV27	TRBJ2-1	many	-	CASSPLTTYSYNEQFF	TGTGCCAGCAGTCCCCTCACAACATACTCCTACAATGAGCAGTTCTTC
TRBV29-1	TRBJ1-1	many	-	CSVEVGGDEAFF	TGCAGCGTTGAAGTAGGGGGAGACGAAGCTTTCTTT
TRBV29-1	TRBJ2-1	medium-sized	-	CSVENVMGIYEQFF	TGCAGCGTTGAAAACGTCATGGGGATCTATGAGCAGTTCTTC
TRBV29-1	TRBJ1-2	medium-sized	TRBD1	CSVEDFWDRPNYGYTF	TGCAGCGTTGAAGATTTCTGGGACAGACCTAACTATGGCTACACCTTC
TRBV6-2/TRBV6-3	TRBJ2-1	many	TRBD2	CASRQGGGWSNEQFF	TGTGCCAGCAGACAAGGCGGGGGGTGGAGCAATGAGCAGTTCTTC
TRBV20-1	TRBJ2-7	many	-	CSAHAGSSYEQYF	TGCAGTGCCCACGCTGGATCGTCCTACGAGCAGTACTTC
TRBV12-3/TRBV12-4	TRBJ1-3	many	TRBD1	CASSSQGQGILDGNTIYF	TGTGCCAGCAGTTCCCAAGGACAGGGAATTTTGGATGGAAACACCATATATTTT
TRBV7-9	TRBJ2-7	many	TRBD1	CASSGTGGEQYF	TGTGCCAGCAGCGGGACAGGGGGAGAGCAGTACTTC
TRBV20-1	TRBJ2-1	many	TRBD2	CSARYSGGMFDEQFF	TGCAGTGCTCGTTATAGCGGGGGTATGTTCGATGAGCAGTTCTTC
TRBV5-1	TRBJ2-2	medium-sized	-	CASSVSTGAEGELFF	TGCGCCAGCAGCGTGTCAACCGGGGCTGAGGGGGAGCTGTTTTTT
TRBV7-8	TRBJ1-1	many	-	CASSLRIRVTPNTEAFF	TGTGCCAGCAGCTTACGGATCAGGGTCACCCCGAACACTGAAGCTTTCTTT
TRBV20-1	TRBJ2-7	medium-sized	TRBD2	CSAGLAGGSYEQYF	TGCAGTGCTGGGTTAGCGGGGGGGTCCTACGAGCAGTACTTC
TRBV6-1	TRBJ2-1	many	TRBD1	CASSGQGRSYNEQFF	TGTGCCAGCAGTGGACAGGGGAGGTCCTACAATGAGCAGTTCTTC
TRBV7-9	TRBJ2-7	many	-	CASSTGQYEQYF	TGTGCCAGCAGCACCGGACAATACGAGCAGTACTTC
TRBV7-2	TRBJ2-2	-	TRBD2	CASSLTGTSGTTGELFF	TGTGCCAGCAGCTTAACCGGGACTAGCGGGACCACCGGGGAGCTGTTTTTT
TRBV30	TRBJ1-6	-	TRBD1	CAWGTGGSPLHF	TGTGCCTGGGGGACAGGGGGTTCACCCCTCCACTTT
TRBV2	TRBJ2-6	many	TRBD1	CASSPPDRALDSGANVLTF	TGTGCCAGCAGTCCCCCGGACAGGGCCCTTGACTCTGGGGCCAACGTCCTGACTTTC
TRBV7-9	TRBJ1-1	medium-sized	-	CASSRSTNTEAFF	TGTGCCAGCAGCCGATCAACGAACACTGAAGCTTTCTTT
TRBV2	TRBJ2-7	many	TRBD1	CASSLPGQHLSEQYF	TGTGCCAGCAGTTTACCGGGACAGCATCTCTCCGAGCAGTACTTC
TRBV6-6	TRBJ2-7	many	-	CASSPIQSNTYEQYF	TGTGCCAGCAGTCCGATTCAGTCTAACACCTACGAGCAGTACTTC
TRBV6-6	TRBJ2-2	many	TRBD1	CASSYQGQVSVGELFF	TGTGCCAGCAGTTACCAAGGACAGGTTTCGGTCGGGGAGCTGTTTTTT
TRBV20-1	TRBJ2-7	many	-	CSARDLGTDTGEQYF	TGCAGTGCTAGAGATCTAGGAACCGACACGGGCGAGCAGTACTTC
TRBV20-1	TRBJ2-1	many	TRBD1	CSARDGDRGTVEQFF	TGCAGTGCTAGAGATGGTGACAGGGGGACAGTTGAGCAGTTCTTC
TRBV29-1	TRBJ1-2	many	-	CSFEGVYGYTF	TGCAGCTTCGAGGGAGTATATGGCTACACCTTC
TRBV20-1	TRBJ1-1	-	-	CSASGTLNTEAFF	TGCAGTGCTTCCGGGACACTGAACACTGAAGCTTTCTTT
TRBV24-1	TRBJ2-1	many	TRBD1	CATSDLDRVNEQFF	TGTGCCACCAGTGATTTGGACAGGGTTAATGAGCAGTTCTTC
TRBV7-9	TRBJ1-5	many	TRBD1	CASSPTGAANQPQHF	TGTGCCAGCAGCCCGACAGGGGCGGCCAATCAGCCCCAGCATTTT
TRBV4-1	TRBJ2-1	many	-	CASSQAGRDNEQFF	TGCGCCAGCAGCCAAGCGGGACGGGACAATGAGCAGTTCTTC
TRBV20-1	TRBJ2-7	many	TRBD1	CSAGNPGQKHYEQYF	TGCAGTGCTGGGAATCCGGGACAGAAACACTACGAGCAGTACTTC
TRBV7-8	TRBJ1-3	medium-sized	-	CASSFGGSGNTIYF	TGTGCCAGCAGCTTTGGCGGCTCTGGAAACACCATATATTTT
TRBV20-1	TRBJ2-7	many	TRBD2	CSATGGVLAGAPYEQYF	TGCAGTGCAACGGGGGGGGTGCTAGCGGGGGCCCCTTACGAGCAGTACTTC
TRBV20-1	TRBJ2-1	many	-	CSARRLGGNEQFF	TGCAGTGCTAGAAGACTTGGAGGTAATGAGCAGTTCTTC
TRBV6-2/TRBV6-3	TRBJ2-7	many	TRBD1	CASSSIRETGAYEQYF	TGTGCCAGCAGTTCTATCCGGGAGACAGGGGCCTACGAGCAGTACTTC